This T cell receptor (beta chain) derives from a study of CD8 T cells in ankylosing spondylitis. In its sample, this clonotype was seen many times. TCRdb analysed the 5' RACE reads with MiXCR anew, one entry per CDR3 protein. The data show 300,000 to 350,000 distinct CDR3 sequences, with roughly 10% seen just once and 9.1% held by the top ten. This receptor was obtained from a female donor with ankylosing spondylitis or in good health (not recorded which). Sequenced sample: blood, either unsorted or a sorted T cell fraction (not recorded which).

CDR3 in amino acids: CATQQGFTGELFF. The DNA for the CDR3 is TGTGCCACCCAACAGGGATTCACCGGGGAGCTGTTTTTT. The chain joins TRBV10-3 to TRBJ2-2; the D gene is possibly TRBD1 (6 bases). Germline V gives CDR1 ENHRY, CDR2 SYGVKD. Trimming took off 10 bases at V and 4 bases at J, with 13 bases between the two ends. This CDR3 is 13 amino acids long.